These 7 T cell receptor beta chains share one sample of origin, sequenced in a study of technical replicates of blood from a handful of donors. The method was immunoSEQ multiplex PCR; TCRdb's version includes in-frame clones alone and lacks a portion of them. This sample has 91,000 or so clones, with 95% found just once. The sequenced material came from T cells isolated from PBMCs. The source is a human donor in good health.

The genes are TRBV19 and TRBJ2-5, with 7 bases lining up with TRBD1. Germline lookup yields CDR1 LNHDA and CDR2 SQIVND (reference sequence). V trimming: 2 bases; J trimming: 4 bases; junction bases outside the gene matches: 7. This CDR3 contains 15 residues. The CDR3 is CASSIQHGQVETQYF. In DNA form, the CDR3 reads TGTGCCAGTAGTATACAACACGGACAGGTAGAGACCCAGTACTTC.

V is TRBV6-1 and J is TRBJ1-5; unclear D gene. Germline V gives CDR1 MNHNS, CDR2 SASEGT. V lost 7 bases, J lost 6 bases, and 16 bases lay in between. The CDR3 is 14 amino acids. CDR3 residues: CASTPTVSSQPQHF. The CDR3 bases are TGTGCCAGCACTCCAACAGTATCCAGTCAGCCCCAGCATTTT.

J is TRBJ1-5 and V is TRBV5-6; TRBD1 matches at 7 bases. V lost 2 bases and J lost 5; bases outside the gene matches: 13. CDR1 SGHDT and CDR2 YYEEEE come from the germline V gene. The CDR3 runs to 17 residues. CDR3 DNA: TGTGCCAGCAGCTTTGGGGGCGAGTGGGACAGCTATCAGCCCCAGCATTTT. It encodes CASSFGGEWDSYQPQHF.

The chain recombines TRBV5-4 with TRBJ2-7; 8 nucleotides line up with TRBD2. CDR1 and CDR2 (germline): SGHNT, YYREEE (reference sequence). The ends lost 4 bases at V and 4 bases at J; junction bases unmatched: 19. The CDR3 runs 18 residues. CDR3 DNA sequence: TGTGCCAGCAGCCCCGGGTCTAGCGGGCATGGTAGATCGTACGAGCAGTACTTC. It translates to CASSPGSSGHGRSYEQYF. Using reference TRBV5-4 and TRBJ2-7 for the parts outside the CDR3, the full variable domain is ETGVTQSPTHLIKTRGQQVTLRCSSQSGHNTVSWYQQALGQGPQFIFQYYREEENGRGNFPPRFSGLQFPNYSSELNVNALELDDSALYLCASSPGSSGHGRSYEQYFGPGTRLTVT.

The chain joins TRBV19 to TRBJ2-3; 10 bases map to TRBD2. After removal of 4 bases from V and 3 bases from J, the junction contained 4 bases not matched to a gene. Per the germline V gene, CDR1 is LNHDA and CDR2 is SQIVND (reference sequence). CDR3 length equals 15 residues. The CDR3 region has the DNA TGTGCCAGTAGTAGAGCGGGAGGGAGGACAGATACGCAGTATTTT. Translating gives CASSRAGGRTDTQYF.

This chain joins TRBV4-2 and TRBJ2-1, with a weak D call TRBD2 (6 bases). The CDR3 contains 17 residues. The V and J ends lost 0 bases and 6 bases respectively, with 18 bases between them. Germline V gene data show CDR1 as LGHNA and CDR2 as YNFKEQ. In DNA form, the CDR3 reads TGTGCCAGCAGCCAAGATTACGGGAGAAGGGAGTTCAATGAGCAGTTCTTC. The encoded protein is CASSQDYGRREFNEQFF.

This chain connects TRBV28 to TRBJ1-3, with D perhaps TRBD1 (5 bases). The CDR3 consists of 16 residues. Germline V gives CDR1 MDHEN, CDR2 SYDVKM. Deletions cut 1 base from V and 0 bases from J, with 10 bases between. CDR3 loop: CASSLSRGYSGNTIYF. The CDR3 region has the DNA TGTGCCAGCAGTTTATCACGGGGGTACTCTGGAAACACCATATATTTT. Variable domain in full (rest from reference TRBV28 and TRBJ1-3): DVKVTQSSRYLVKRTGEKVFLECVQDMDHENMFWYRQDPGLGLRLIYFSYDVKMKEKGDIPEGYSVSREKKERFSLILESASTNQTSMYLCASSLSRGYSGNTIYFGEGSWLTVV.